Below are 21 T cell receptor beta chains sequenced from a single sample in a study of cytomegalovirus exposure and HLA in healthy donors (dated by TCRdb to the late 2010s). Library preparation used the immunoSEQ multiplex PCR assay. TCRdb retrieved this table from immuneACCESS and kept in-frame rearrangements only. Not all clones are present; in checked studies, unresolved V genes account for under half, and no reason is known for the remainder. This sample has roughly 100,000 clones in its table, and about 95% of those were observed once. Together, the top ten hold approximately 0.91% of the sample. Sequencing input: PBMCs. All receptors come from a woman between 18 and 30 years old in good health and CMV-seronegative.

The rearrangement uses TRBV2 and TRBJ1-1; 9 bases agree with TRBD1. V lost 6 bases to trimming and J lost 1 base; unmatched junction nucleotides: 3. The CDR3 consists of 14 residues. Germline CDR1 SNHLY, CDR2 FYNNEI. The CDR3 spells CASRDRGTNTEAFF. In DNA, the CDR3 is TGTGCCAGCAGGGACAGGGGAACGAACACTGAAGCTTTCTTT.

V is TRBV2 and J is TRBJ1-5; D is undetermined. The V gene lost 3 bases and the J gene lost 6 bases, with 9 bases spanning the gap. This CDR3 is 13 amino acids long. Per the germline V gene, CDR1 is SNHLY and CDR2 is FYNNEI. As DNA, the CDR3 is TGTGCCAGCAGTGACCGGGTCGGTCAGCCCCAGCATTTT. This codes for CASSDRVGQPQHF. Filled out from reference TRBV2 and TRBJ1-5, the complete variable domain reads EPEVTQTPSHQVTQMGQEVILRCVPISNHLYFYWYRQILGQKVEFLVSFYNNEISEKSEIFDDQFSVERPDGSNFTLKIRSTKLEDSAMYFCASSDRVGQPQHFGDGTRLSIL.

J is TRBJ2-7 and V is TRBV7-2; a possible D gene is TRBD2 (5 bases). The CDR3 is made up of 14 amino acids. V lost 5 bases to trimming and J lost 4 bases, with 15 bases between them. From germline, CDR1 is SGHTA and CDR2 FQGNSA. In DNA, the CDR3 is TGTGCCAGCAGCCCAGCGGACCCCCGGTACGAGCAGTACTTC. This codes for CASSPADPRYEQYF.

This clone occurred a few times. The chain uses TRBV2 and TRBJ1-2; 7 bases align to TRBD1. The V and J ends lost 11 bases and 4 bases, in that order; junction bases with no gene match: 7. CDR3 length: 12 amino acids. Germline V gene sequence: CDR1 SNHLY, CDR2 FYNNEI. CDR3 bases: TGTGCCTGGGAACAGGGGAGCTATGGCTACACCTTC. Translation: CAWEQGSYGYTF.

Only one count was recorded for this clone. The chain joins TRBV14 to TRBJ1-5; TRBD1 matches 8 bases. CDR1 SGHDN and CDR2 FVKESK come from the germline V gene. The CDR3 is 16 residues long. Unmatched junction bases numbered 6, after V lost 0 bases and J lost 5 bases. CDR3 residues: CASSQDHRTGYQPQHF. CDR3 DNA sequence: TGTGCCAGCAGCCAAGATCATCGGACAGGGTATCAGCCCCAGCATTTT. Together with reference TRBV14 and TRBJ1-5, the CDR3 gives the full variable domain: EAGVTQFPSHSVIEKGQTVTLRCDPISGHDNLYWYRRVMGKEIKFLLHFVKESKQDESGMPNNRFLAERTGGTYSTLKVQPAELEDSGVYFCASSQDHRTGYQPQHFGDGTRLSIL.

The chain is built from TRBV28 and TRBJ1-1; perhaps TRBD1 as D (6 bases). Trimming shortened V by 5 bases and J by 10 bases, and 11 bases separated the two germline ends. The CDR3 extends over 11 amino acids. Germline V gives CDR1 MDHEN, CDR2 SYDVKM. This CDR3 is CASSTGWAAFF. Written as DNA, the CDR3 is TGTGCCAGCAGTACAGGGTGGGCAGCTTTCTTT.

The chain joins TRBV30 to TRBJ2-7; 9 bases fit TRBD1. The germline V gene encodes CDR1 GTSNPN and CDR2 SVGIG (reference sequence). J lost 4 bases, V lost 4 bases, and 11 bases had no gene match. CDR3 length: 15 amino acids. The CDR3 DNA reads as TGTGCCTGGACTGCTCCGGGACAGGGTAGGTACGAGCAGTACTTC. It codes for CAWTAPGQGRYEQYF.

V usage is TRBV5-6 and J usage is TRBJ1-1; D gene uncertain. V lost 5 bases, J lost 7 bases, and 15 bases lay in between. The germline CDR1 and CDR2 sequences are SGHDT and YYEEEE. This CDR3 is 13 amino acids long. As DNA, the CDR3 is TGTGCCAGCAGGCGTCGAGGCGGGTTTGAAGCTTTCTTT. Amino acid sequence: CASRRRGGFEAFF.

The genes are TRBV7-2 and TRBJ1-1; D is unclear. Germline V gives CDR1 SGHTA, CDR2 FQGNSA. V was trimmed by 4 bases and J by 1 base, leaving 10 bases between them. The CDR3 is made up of 14 amino acids. CDR3 bases: TGTGCCAGCAGCTCCGACGGGTGGAACACTGAAGCTTTCTTT. Translation: CASSSDGWNTEAFF.

This clone is a singleton in its sample. The chain links TRBV5-1 to TRBJ1-2; 12 bases align to TRBD1. The CDR3 totals 16 residues. Per the germline V gene, CDR1 is SGHRS and CDR2 is YFSETQ. The V gene end was trimmed by 4 bases and the J gene end by 5 bases; junction bases not matched to a gene: 9. This CDR3 is CASSPGQGANLYGYTF. The CDR3 nucleotides are TGCGCCAGCAGCCCGGGACAGGGGGCTAACCTTTATGGCTACACCTTC.

The rearrangement uses TRBV6-5 and TRBJ2-1; D unclear. CDR3 length: 13 residues. V lost 5 bases and J lost 7, with 12 bases in between. Germline CDR1 and CDR2: MNHEY and SVGAGI. The DNA for the CDR3 is TGTGCCAGCAGTCGGTTAAGCCTGAATGAGCAGTTCTTC. This codes for CASSRLSLNEQFF.

CDR3 protein: CASSPRRSGDYGYTF. CDR3 nucleotide sequence: TGTGCCAGCAGTCCCCGGAGATCGGGTGACTATGGCTACACCTTC. This rearrangement joins TRBV2 to TRBJ1-2; D is undetermined. Germline V gene sequence: CDR1 SNHLY, CDR2 FYNNEI. Trimming removed 5 bases from V and 3 bases from J, with 16 bases in between. The CDR3 length is 15 residues.

V and J are TRBV5-1 and TRBJ1-4; tentatively, D is TRBD1 (5 bases). The germline V gene has CDR1 SGHRS and CDR2 YFSETQ. Trimming removed 4 bases from V and 8 bases from J, with 12 bases in between. The CDR3 loop spans 13 amino acids. This CDR3 reads CASSREGSEKLFF. In DNA form, the CDR3 reads TGCGCCAGCAGCCGGGAGGGGAGCGAAAAACTGTTTTTT.

The table lists this clone with a count of one. The CDR3 protein is CAISGGQGGTEAFF. The CDR3 DNA reads TGTGCCATCAGCGGGGGACAGGGAGGAACTGAAGCTTTCTTT. This sequence joins TRBV10-3 and TRBJ1-1, with 9 bases lining up with TRBD1. The length of the CDR3 is 14 residues. Germline lookup yields CDR1 ENHRY and CDR2 SYGVKD. V was clipped by 6 bases and J by 5 bases; unmatched bases: 7.

The CDR3 DNA is TGTGCCAGCAGTGTGACCAGGGGGTTTTTGACTGGAAACACCATATATTTT. This gives the protein CASSVTRGFLTGNTIYF. V gene TRBV6-1 combines with J gene TRBJ1-3, with 7 positions matching TRBD1. With 4 bases clipped from V and 2 bases from J, the junction kept 11 bases outside the gene matches. Germline V gene sequence: CDR1 MNHNS, CDR2 SASEGT. This CDR3 is 17 amino acids long.

CDR3: CASAPLAGEEDEQFF. The CDR3 DNA is TGTGCCAGCGCCCCTCTAGCGGGGGAGGAAGATGAGCAGTTCTTC. V is TRBV2 and J is TRBJ2-1, with TRBD2 identical over 10 bases. The J segment lost 8 bases and the V segment lost 8 bases, leaving 12 bases of the junction unmatched. The CDR3 spans 15 residues. Looked up from germline, CDR1 is SNHLY and CDR2 is FYNNEI.

The rearrangement joins TRBV27 to TRBJ2-1, with D perhaps matching TRBD2 (5 bases). The CDR3 totals 13 residues. V was trimmed by 3 bases and J by 8 bases, leaving 11 bases between them. Germline loops: CDR1 MNHEY, CDR2 SMNVEV (reference sequence). The CDR3 DNA follows: TGTGCCAGCAGTTTGAAGACGGGGTATGAGCAGTTCTTC. This sequence encodes CASSLKTGYEQFF.

The chain couples TRBV7-9 to TRBJ2-3; D is possibly TRBD2 (6 bases). This CDR3 has 15 residues. Germline V gene lookup returns CDR1 SEHNR and CDR2 FQNEAQ (reference sequence). V was shortened by 3 bases and J by 0 bases, with 10 bases between the two germline ends. The CDR3 sequence is CASSLDGLSTDTQYF. CDR3 in DNA: TGTGCCAGCAGCTTGGACGGACTAAGCACAGATACGCAGTATTTT.

This chain joins TRBV27 and TRBJ1-2; no definite D call. The V end was cut by 1 base, the J end by 8 bases, with 11 bases between. This CDR3 comprises 13 residues. From germline, CDR1 is MNHEY and CDR2 SMNVEV (reference sequence). In nucleotides, the CDR3 is TGTGCCAGCAGTTTATTTCGCGGGGAAGGCTACACCTTC. Encoded protein: CASSLFRGEGYTF.

The V call is TRBV6-5, the J call TRBJ1-1, with 7 bases matching TRBD1. The CDR3 spans 15 residues. Germline CDR1 is MNHEY and CDR2 is SVGAGI. With 8 bases clipped from V and 0 bases from J, the junction kept 9 bases outside the gene matches. In DNA form, the CDR3 reads TGTGCCAGCCGAATAGGGGGCGGGCTGAACACTGAAGCTTTCTTT. Translation gives CASRIGGGLNTEAFF.

This chain links TRBV19 with TRBJ2-2, with 8 nucleotides matching TRBD2. The V gene's germline CDR1 is LNHDA and CDR2 SQIVND (reference sequence). V was pared by 3 bases and J by 4 bases, with 4 bases of the junction left unmatched. The CDR3 totals 15 residues. DNA for the CDR3: TGTGCCAGTAGTATTCGTCTAGCGGGCACCGGGGAGCTGTTTTTT. This gives the protein CASSIRLAGTGELFF.